This T cell receptor (beta chain) stems from a study of T cell changes during pregnancy in multiple sclerosis. Trimming removed 5 bases from V and 8 bases from J; junction bases left unmatched: 11. This CDR3 is built from 16 residues. Germline V gene data show CDR1 as SGHAT and CDR2 as FQNNGV. Here immunoSEQ multiplex PCR was the method, and the copy in TCRdb shows in-frame clones only, minus some. The data contain roughly 69,000 clones, roughly 94% of them singletons. The source material was peripheral blood, sampled after pregnancy. This receptor was obtained from a female donor with multiple sclerosis, enrolled in a pregnancy study. The V call is TRBV11-2, the J call TRBJ2-1, with 11 bases lining up with TRBD1. CDR3 protein: CASSPLEDRGRDEQFF. The CDR3 coding sequence is TGTGCCAGCAGCCCACTCGAGGACAGGGGGCGCGATGAGCAGTTCTTC.